Listed below are T cell receptor beta chains from one sample, sequenced in a study of blood T cells in healthy people across ages. TCRdb reprocessed the 5' RACE reads via MiXCR and lists one record per CDR3 protein. Here the sample spans under 1 million distinct CDR3 sequences, around 43% being singletons. Sequenced input: blood. These receptors were obtained from a man aged 55 to 70 in good health. Each CDR3 is given with its conserved first and last residue. The order of the fields is clone size, J gene, V gene, CDR3 protein. Expanded clones get a size class; other rows say once, few or many, or leave the size out.

NA | TRBJ2-1 | TRBV27 | CASSPPLGYNEQFF
NA | TRBJ1-4 | TRBV28 | CASSSAVRTNEKLFF
few | TRBJ2-7 | TRBV5-1 | CASSLDASRSYEQYF
NA | TRBJ2-2 | TRBV11-2 | CASSWTSGSQRANTGELFF
few | TRBJ2-7 | TRBV5-1 | CASWELISYEQYF
NA | TRBJ1-1 | TRBV10-3 | CAIRDRGMNTEAFF
NA | TRBJ1-5 | TRBV3-1 | CASSQDSPWQGADQPQHF
few | TRBJ2-7 | TRBV7-2 | CASISQHRDRGHREQYF
NA | TRBJ2-3 | TRBV10-3 | CAISSYTGDSTDTQYF
once | TRBJ2-1 | TRBV6-8 | CASSYPRLAGPGDEQFF
NA | TRBJ1-1 | TRBV12-3/TRBV12-4 | CASSLVAENTEAFF
few | TRBJ1-4 | TRBV11-2 | CASGVREKLFF
NA | TRBJ2-3 | TRBV12-3/TRBV12-4 | CASIPGLAGGADTQYF
NA | TRBJ2-2 | TRBV25-1 | CASGRQETFNTGELFF
once | TRBJ1-1 | TRBV5-1 | CASSPGTVSGTEAFF
NA | TRBJ2-4 | TRBV19 | CASSIYFDRTLTKNIQYF
few | TRBJ2-2 | TRBV27 | CASSLLTGELFF
NA | TRBJ2-1 | TRBV6-2/TRBV6-3 | CASRSSGGPYNEQFF
NA | TRBJ1-6 | TRBV27 | CASSSQGPNSPLHF
NA | TRBJ2-1 | TRBV9 | CASSVGRSSRGNSYNEQFF
NA | TRBJ1-4 | TRBV4-3 | CASSQAVRVGEKLFF
once | TRBJ2-1 | TRBV27 | CASSFLTSGGIDEQFF
once | TRBJ2-3 | TRBV21-1 | CASSIETSGGGMTESDTQYF
NA | TRBJ1-6 | TRBV27 | CASSLSRSSYSSPLHF
few | TRBJ2-1 | TRBV4-1 | CASSQVRGPNEQFF
few | TRBJ2-7 | TRBV14 | CASSPVGPYEQYF